Presented here are 18 T cell receptor beta chains from one specimen sequenced in a study of blood T cell repertoires in COVID-19. Repertoires were generated with immunoSEQ multiplex PCR, while TCRdb's copy carries only in-frame clones and drops some. The data contain under 250,000 clones, 84% of them seen just once; the ten biggest clones take up 2% to 2.5%. The sequencing sample was made of peripheral blood. These receptors were obtained from a woman in her fifties or sixties with acute or convalescent COVID-19.

This rearrangement joins TRBV7-9 to TRBJ2-7; the match to TRBD2 covers 12 bases. CDR1 is SEHNR and CDR2 is FQNEAQ in the germline V gene (reference sequence). V gave up 5 bases and J gave up 3 bases; unmatched junction bases: 14. This CDR3 spans 18 amino acids. CDR3 amino acids: CASSMIPLAGGMRYEQYF. CDR3 coding DNA: TGTGCCAGCAGCATGATTCCTCTAGCGGGGGGGATGCGCTACGAGCAGTACTTC.

The J gene is TRBJ2-7, the V gene TRBV7-2; D uncertain. Looked up from germline, CDR1 is SGHTA and CDR2 is FQGNSA. V was cut by 2 bases and J by 7 bases, with 9 bases left in between. The CDR3 sequence is 12 residues long. CDR3 sequence: CASSLPRKEQYF. The DNA for the CDR3 is TGTGCCAGCAGCTTACCTAGGAAGGAGCAGTACTTC.

The genes are TRBV28 and TRBJ1-6; D gene uncertain. Germline V gives CDR1 MDHEN, CDR2 SYDVKM. V was pared by 5 bases and J by 7 bases, with 3 bases between. The CDR3 loop spans 11 amino acids. CDR3 DNA sequence: TGTGCCAGCAGTCTCAATTCACCCCTCCACTTT. Translating it yields CASSLNSPLHF.

This clone has more than one count but fewer than ten. The chain recombines TRBV12-3 or TRBV12-4 with TRBJ1-6; no firm D call. The CDR3 covers 12 residues. The V end was cut by 10 bases, the J end by 9 bases, with 13 bases between. The CDR3 nucleotides are TGTGCCACCAAGCAAGCAGGTTCACCCCTCCACTTT. This sequence encodes CATKQAGSPLHF.

This clone was detected a few times. The chain is built from TRBV15 and TRBJ2-5; 7 bases fit TRBD1. Germline V gene data show CDR1 as LNHNV and CDR2 as YYDKDF (reference sequence). The CDR3 totals 16 residues. With V trimmed by 1 base and J by 4 bases, 9 bases remained unmatched. The CDR3 DNA is TGTGCCACCAGCAGAGCCACAGGGGTAACGGGAGAGACCCAGTACTTC. It encodes CATSRATGVTGETQYF.

This rearrangement joins TRBV15 to TRBJ2-1, with TRBD2 matching over 7 bases. This CDR3 is 15 amino acids long. V trimming: 1 base; J trimming: 9 bases; junction bases outside the gene matches: 9. Looked up from germline, CDR1 is LNHNV and CDR2 is YYDKDF (reference sequence). This CDR3 is CATSRVLAVDGEQFF. CDR3 DNA: TGTGCCACCAGCAGAGTTCTAGCGGTTGATGGTGAGCAGTTCTTC.

This rearrangement joins TRBV5-1 to TRBJ2-7; TRBD1 aligns across 8 bases. The junction had 8 bases not matched to a gene; V was cut back by 0 bases and J by 6 bases. The germline gives CDR1 SGHRS, CDR2 YFSETQ. The CDR3 is 15 amino acids. The CDR3 DNA reads TGCGCCAGCAGCTTGGTCGGGACAGGCGTAAGCGAGCAGTACTTC. Residues: CASSLVGTGVSEQYF.

The chain links TRBV4-1 to TRBJ1-2; the D is unclear. The germline V gene encodes CDR1 MGHRA and CDR2 YSYEKL. The CDR3 is 13 residues long. Trimming removed 1 base at V and 8 bases at J, with 11 bases between. The CDR3 DNA follows: TGCGCCAGCAGCCAAGTAAGAGGTGACGGCTACACCTTC. It encodes CASSQVRGDGYTF.

The rearrangement links TRBV15 to TRBJ1-1; possibly TRBD1 for D (6 bases). The CDR3 runs 13 residues. Deletions cut 6 bases from V and 8 bases from J, with 16 bases between. Germline CDR1 and CDR2: LNHNV and YYDKDF (reference sequence). CDR3 region: CATRKGGVTEAFF. CDR3 in DNA: TGTGCCACCAGGAAAGGGGGAGTGACAGAAGCTTTCTTT.

This clone is a singleton in its sample. V is TRBV15 and J is TRBJ2-3; 10 bases line up with TRBD2. The germline CDR1 and CDR2 sequences are LNHNV and YYDKDF (reference sequence). This CDR3 spans 16 amino acids. V gave up 1 base and J gave up 1 base; unmatched junction bases: 2. The CDR3 sequence is CATSRVLAGGTDTQYF. In DNA, the CDR3 is TGTGCCACCAGCAGAGTTCTAGCGGGGGGCACAGATACGCAGTATTTT.

The rearrangement joins TRBV4-1 to TRBJ1-2; maybe TRBD1 (6 bases). Germline V lookup: CDR1 MGHRA, CDR2 YSYEKL. V was shortened by 4 bases and J by 8 bases, with 14 bases between the two germline ends. The CDR3 is made up of 13 amino acids. Here the CDR3 DNA reads TGCGCCAGCAGCCCCCAACAGGGTCAAGGCTACACCTTC. This sequence encodes CASSPQQGQGYTF.

This chain connects TRBV12-3 or TRBV12-4 to TRBJ1-2, with D tentatively TRBD1 (5 bases). The V gene lost 3 bases and the J gene lost 3 bases, with 8 bases spanning the gap. This CDR3 is 13 amino acids long. Here the CDR3 reads CASSFGGDYGYTF. CDR3 nucleotide sequence: TGTGCCAGCAGTTTCGGAGGGGACTATGGCTACACCTTC.

Only a few counts were recorded for this clone. This chain uses TRBV12-3 or TRBV12-4 with TRBJ1-5, with TRBD1 as a possible D gene (5 bases). The length of the CDR3 is 13 residues. V was trimmed by 0 bases and J by 7 bases, leaving 7 bases between them. The CDR3 loop reads CASSLATAQPQHF. CDR3 nucleotides: TGTGCCAGCAGTTTAGCGACAGCACAGCCCCAGCATTTT.

This chain joins TRBV19 and TRBJ1-5; D perhaps matches TRBD1 (5 bases). The germline V gene encodes CDR1 LNHDA and CDR2 SQIVND (reference sequence). Deletions cut 9 bases from V and 0 bases from J, with 9 bases between. This CDR3 region has 13 residues. The CDR3 loop is CASGQASNQPQHF. In DNA form, the CDR3 reads TGTGCCAGCGGACAAGCTAGCAATCAGCCCCAGCATTTT.

The chain carries TRBV7-9 and TRBJ2-3, with 7 bases aligning to TRBD2. The V segment lost 3 bases and the J segment 4 bases; nucleotides outside the gene matches: 4. Germline V gene lookup returns CDR1 SEHNR and CDR2 FQNEAQ (reference sequence). The CDR3 runs 14 residues. CDR3 sequence: CASSLTGGSDTQYF. For the CDR3, the DNA is TGTGCCAGCAGCTTGACCGGGGGGTCAGATACGCAGTATTTT.

The chain recombines TRBV6-6 with TRBJ1-5, with D perhaps matching TRBD1 (5 bases). CDR1 MNHNY and CDR2 SVGAGI come from the germline V gene (reference sequence). This CDR3 comprises 13 residues. Trimming removed 6 bases from V and 2 bases from J, with 8 bases in between. CDR3 loop: CASSSTGNQPQHF. The CDR3, as DNA: TGTGCCAGCAGCTCGACAGGCAATCAGCCCCAGCATTTT.

This chain joins TRBV14 and TRBJ1-2; TRBD1 agrees at 7 bases. The CDR3 runs to 13 residues. The V gene's germline CDR1 is SGHDN and CDR2 FVKESK. V gave up 4 bases and J gave up 2 bases; unmatched junction bases: 1. CDR3 in amino acids: CASSLRGNYGYTF. The CDR3 coding sequence is TGTGCCAGCAGCCTCAGGGGGAACTATGGCTACACCTTC.

The chain links TRBV5-1 to TRBJ2-1; D is unclear. This CDR3 region has 14 residues. Trimming took off 0 bases at V and 6 bases at J, with 10 bases between the two ends. CDR1 is SGHRS, CDR2 YFSETQ, per germline. The CDR3 bases are TGCGCCAGCAGCTTGGGGCAGGTTGGCAATGAGCAGTTCTTC. Translating it yields CASSLGQVGNEQFF. Based on the CDR3 plus reference TRBV5-1 and TRBJ2-1, the full variable domain is KAGVTQTPRYLIKTRGQQVTLSCSPISGHRSVSWYQQTPGQGLQFLFEYFSETQRNKGNFPGRFSGRQFSNSRSEMNVSTLELGDSALYLCASSLGQVGNEQFFGPGTRLTVL.